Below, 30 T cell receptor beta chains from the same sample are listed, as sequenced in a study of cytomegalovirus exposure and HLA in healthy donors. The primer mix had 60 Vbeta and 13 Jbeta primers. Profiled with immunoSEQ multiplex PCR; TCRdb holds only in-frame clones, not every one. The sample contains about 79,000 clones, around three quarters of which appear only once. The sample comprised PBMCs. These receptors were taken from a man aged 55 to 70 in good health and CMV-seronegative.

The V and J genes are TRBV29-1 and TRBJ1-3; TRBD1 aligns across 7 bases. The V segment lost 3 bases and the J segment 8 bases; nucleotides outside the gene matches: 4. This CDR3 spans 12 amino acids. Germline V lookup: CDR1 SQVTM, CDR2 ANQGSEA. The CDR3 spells CSVETGLDTIYF. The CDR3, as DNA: TGCAGCGTTGAGACAGGGTTGGACACCATATATTTT.

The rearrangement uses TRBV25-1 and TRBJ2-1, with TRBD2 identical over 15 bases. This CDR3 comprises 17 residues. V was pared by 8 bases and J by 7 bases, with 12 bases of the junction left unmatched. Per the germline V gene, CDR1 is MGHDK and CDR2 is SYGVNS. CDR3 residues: CASEADRGTSGGNEQFF. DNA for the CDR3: TGTGCCAGCGAAGCGGATAGAGGGACTAGCGGGGGGAATGAGCAGTTCTTC.

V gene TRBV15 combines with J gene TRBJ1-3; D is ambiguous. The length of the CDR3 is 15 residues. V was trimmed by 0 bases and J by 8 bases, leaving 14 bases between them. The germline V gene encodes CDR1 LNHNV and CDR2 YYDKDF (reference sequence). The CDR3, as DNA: TGTGCCACCAGCAGAGAGCTGGGCAGCGGCCACACCATATATTTT. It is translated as CATSRELGSGHTIYF.

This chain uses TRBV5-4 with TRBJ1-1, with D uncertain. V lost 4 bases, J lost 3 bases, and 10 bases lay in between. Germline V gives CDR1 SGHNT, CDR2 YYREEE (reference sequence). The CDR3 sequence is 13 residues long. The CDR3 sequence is CASSPTRDTEAFF. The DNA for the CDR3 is TGTGCCAGCAGCCCAACTAGGGACACTGAAGCTTTCTTT.

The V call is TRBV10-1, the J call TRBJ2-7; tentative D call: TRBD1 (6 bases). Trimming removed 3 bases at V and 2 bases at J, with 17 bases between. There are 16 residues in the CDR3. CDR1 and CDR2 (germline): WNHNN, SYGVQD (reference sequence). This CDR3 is CASSDLTAGAPYEQYF. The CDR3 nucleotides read TGCGCCAGCAGTGATCTTACCGCAGGGGCCCCCTACGAGCAGTACTTC.

In DNA, the CDR3 is TGTGCCAGCAGCTCTGATCCGGGAGGTCAAGAGACCCAGTACTTC. This codes for CASSSDPGGQETQYF. The chain has TRBV6-1 and TRBJ2-5, with 7 bases fitting TRBD2. V trimming: 6 bases; J trimming: 2 bases; junction bases outside the gene matches: 9. Per germline, CDR1 MNHNS and CDR2 SASEGT. The CDR3 totals 15 residues.

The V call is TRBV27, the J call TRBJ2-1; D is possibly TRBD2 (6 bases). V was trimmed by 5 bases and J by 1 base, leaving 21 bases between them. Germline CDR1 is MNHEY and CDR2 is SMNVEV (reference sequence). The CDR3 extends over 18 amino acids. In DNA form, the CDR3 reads TGTGCCAGCAGTCCAGCCTCTCTGTCGGGACTGTCCTACAATGAGCAGTTCTTC. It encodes CASSPASLSGLSYNEQFF.

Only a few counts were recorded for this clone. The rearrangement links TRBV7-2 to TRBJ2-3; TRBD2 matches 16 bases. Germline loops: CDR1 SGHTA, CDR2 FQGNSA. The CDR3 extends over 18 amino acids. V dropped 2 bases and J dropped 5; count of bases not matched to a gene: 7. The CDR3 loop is CASSLIGTSGRAGDTQYF. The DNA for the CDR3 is TGTGCCAGCAGCTTAATTGGGACTAGCGGGAGGGCGGGAGATACGCAGTATTTT.

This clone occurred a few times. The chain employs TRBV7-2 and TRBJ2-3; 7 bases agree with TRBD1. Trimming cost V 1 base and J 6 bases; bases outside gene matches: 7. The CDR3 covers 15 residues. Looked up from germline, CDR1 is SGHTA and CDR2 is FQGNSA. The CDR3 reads CASSLDRGGRDTQYF. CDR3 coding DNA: TGTGCCAGCAGCTTAGACCGAGGGGGCCGGGATACGCAGTATTTT.

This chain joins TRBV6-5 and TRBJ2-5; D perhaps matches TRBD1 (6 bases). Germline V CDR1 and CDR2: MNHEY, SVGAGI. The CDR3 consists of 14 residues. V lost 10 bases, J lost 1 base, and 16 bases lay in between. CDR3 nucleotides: TGTGCCACCTCGATCAGGACAGTCCAAGAGACCCAGTACTTC. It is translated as CATSIRTVQETQYF.

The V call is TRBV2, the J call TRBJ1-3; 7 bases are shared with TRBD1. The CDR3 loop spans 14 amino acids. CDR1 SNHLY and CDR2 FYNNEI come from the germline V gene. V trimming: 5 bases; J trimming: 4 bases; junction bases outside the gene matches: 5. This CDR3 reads CASSPDRAGNTIYF. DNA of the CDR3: TGTGCCAGCAGTCCTGACAGGGCGGGAAACACCATATATTTT.

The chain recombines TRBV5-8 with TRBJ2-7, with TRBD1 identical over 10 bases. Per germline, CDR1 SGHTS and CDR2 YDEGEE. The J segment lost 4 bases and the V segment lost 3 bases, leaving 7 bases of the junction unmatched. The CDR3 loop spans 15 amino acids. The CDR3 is CASSSGQGNLYEQYF. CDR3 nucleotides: TGTGCCAGCAGCTCGGGACAGGGGAACCTATACGAGCAGTACTTC.

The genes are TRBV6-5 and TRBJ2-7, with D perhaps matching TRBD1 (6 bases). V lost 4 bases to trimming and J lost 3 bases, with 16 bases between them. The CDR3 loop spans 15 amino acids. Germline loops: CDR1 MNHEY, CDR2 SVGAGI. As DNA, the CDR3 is TGTGCCAGCAGTTTCGGGTTGGGGGCGGGCTACGAGCAGTACTTC. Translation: CASSFGLGAGYEQYF.

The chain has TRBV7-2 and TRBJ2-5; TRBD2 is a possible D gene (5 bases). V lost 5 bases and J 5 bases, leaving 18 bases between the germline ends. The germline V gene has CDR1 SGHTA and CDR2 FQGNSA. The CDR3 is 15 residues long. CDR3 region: CASSAQSEGWETQYF. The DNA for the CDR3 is TGTGCCAGCAGCGCCCAGTCAGAGGGCTGGGAGACCCAGTACTTC.

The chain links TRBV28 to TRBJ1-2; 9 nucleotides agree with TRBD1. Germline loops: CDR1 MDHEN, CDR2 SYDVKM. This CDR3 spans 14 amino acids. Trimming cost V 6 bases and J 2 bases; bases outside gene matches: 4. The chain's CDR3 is CASRPGTGNYGYTF. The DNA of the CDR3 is TGTGCCAGCAGACCCGGGACAGGGAACTATGGCTACACCTTC.

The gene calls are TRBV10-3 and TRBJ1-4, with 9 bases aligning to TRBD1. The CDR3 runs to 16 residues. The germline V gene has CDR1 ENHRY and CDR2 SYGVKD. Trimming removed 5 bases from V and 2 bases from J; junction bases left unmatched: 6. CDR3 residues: CAISSGTGSTNEKLFF. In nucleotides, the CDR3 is TGTGCCATCAGTTCCGGGACAGGGAGCACTAATGAAAAACTGTTTTTT.

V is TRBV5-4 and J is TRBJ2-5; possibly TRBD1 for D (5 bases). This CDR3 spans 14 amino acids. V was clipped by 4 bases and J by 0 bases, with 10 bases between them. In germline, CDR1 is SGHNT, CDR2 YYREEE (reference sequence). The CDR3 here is CASSPDTYQETQYF. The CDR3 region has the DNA TGTGCCAGCAGCCCGGACACCTACCAAGAGACCCAGTACTTC. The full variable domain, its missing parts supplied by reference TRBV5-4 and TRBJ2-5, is ETGVTQSPTHLIKTRGQQVTLRCSSQSGHNTVSWYQQALGQGPQFIFQYYREEENGRGNFPPRFSGLQFPNYSSELNVNALELDDSALYLCASSPDTYQETQYFGPGTRLLVL.

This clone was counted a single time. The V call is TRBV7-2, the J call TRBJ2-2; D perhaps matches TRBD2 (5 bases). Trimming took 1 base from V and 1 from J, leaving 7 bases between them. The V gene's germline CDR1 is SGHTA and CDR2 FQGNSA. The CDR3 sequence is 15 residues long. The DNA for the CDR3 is TGTGCCAGCAGCTTAGAACGGGGGAACACCGGGGAGCTGTTTTTT. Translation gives CASSLERGNTGELFF.

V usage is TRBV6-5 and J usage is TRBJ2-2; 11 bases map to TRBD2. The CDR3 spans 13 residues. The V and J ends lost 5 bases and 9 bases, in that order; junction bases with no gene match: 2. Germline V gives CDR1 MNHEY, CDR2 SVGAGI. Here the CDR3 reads CASSLAGGRELFF. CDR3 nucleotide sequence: TGTGCCAGCAGTCTAGCGGGAGGCCGGGAGCTGTTTTTT.

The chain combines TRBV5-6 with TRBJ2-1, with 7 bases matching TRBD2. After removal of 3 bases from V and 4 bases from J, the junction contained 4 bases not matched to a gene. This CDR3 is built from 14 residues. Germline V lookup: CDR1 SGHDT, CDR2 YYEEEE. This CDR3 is CASSSLAAYNEQFF. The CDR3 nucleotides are TGTGCCAGCAGCTCGCTAGCGGCGTACAATGAGCAGTTCTTC.

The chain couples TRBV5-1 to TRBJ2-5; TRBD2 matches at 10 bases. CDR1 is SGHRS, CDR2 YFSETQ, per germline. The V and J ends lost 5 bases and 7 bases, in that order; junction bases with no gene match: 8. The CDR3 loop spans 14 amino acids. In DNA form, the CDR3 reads TGCGCCAGCAGAGCCAGCGGGGGGGTAGGGACCCAGTACTTC. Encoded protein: CASRASGGVGTQYF. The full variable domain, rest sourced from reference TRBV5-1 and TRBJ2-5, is KAGVTQTPRYLIKTRGQQVTLSCSPISGHRSVSWYQQTPGQGLQFLFEYFSETQRNKGNFPGRFSGRQFSNSRSEMNVSTLELGDSALYLCASRASGGVGTQYFGPGTRLLVL.

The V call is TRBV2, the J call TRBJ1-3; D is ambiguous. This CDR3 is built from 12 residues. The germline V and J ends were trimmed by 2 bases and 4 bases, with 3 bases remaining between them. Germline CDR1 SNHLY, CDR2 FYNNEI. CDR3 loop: CASSERGNTIYF. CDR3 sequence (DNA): TGTGCCAGCAGTGAACGGGGAAACACCATATATTTT.

CDR3 sequence: CASTRSLAVGELFF. CDR3 coding DNA: TGTGCCAGCACTCGATCGCTAGCGGTCGGGGAGCTGTTTTTT. The chain uses TRBV6-1 and TRBJ2-2, with TRBD2 matching over 7 bases. Losses at the gene ends were 7 bases for V and 7 bases for J; bases not matched to a gene: 9. The germline V gene has CDR1 MNHNS and CDR2 SASEGT. CDR3 length: 14 residues.

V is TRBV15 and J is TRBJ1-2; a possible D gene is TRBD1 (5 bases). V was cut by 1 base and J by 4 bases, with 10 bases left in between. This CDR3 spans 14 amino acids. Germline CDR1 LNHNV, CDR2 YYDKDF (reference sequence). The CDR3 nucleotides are TGTGCCACCAGCAGAGGGGGGGAAGGCTATGGCTACACCTTC. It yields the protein CATSRGGEGYGYTF.

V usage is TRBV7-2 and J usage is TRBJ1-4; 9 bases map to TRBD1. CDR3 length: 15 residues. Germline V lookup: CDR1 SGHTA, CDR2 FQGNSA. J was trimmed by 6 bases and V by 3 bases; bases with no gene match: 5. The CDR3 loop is CASSFFRTGDEKLFF. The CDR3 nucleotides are TGTGCCAGCAGCTTTTTCAGGACAGGGGATGAAAAACTGTTTTTT.

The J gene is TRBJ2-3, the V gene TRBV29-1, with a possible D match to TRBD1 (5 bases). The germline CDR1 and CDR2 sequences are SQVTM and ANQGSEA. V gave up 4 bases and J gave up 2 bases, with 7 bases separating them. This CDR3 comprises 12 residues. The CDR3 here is CSVGQNTDTQYF. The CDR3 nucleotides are TGCAGCGTTGGACAGAACACAGATACGCAGTATTTT.

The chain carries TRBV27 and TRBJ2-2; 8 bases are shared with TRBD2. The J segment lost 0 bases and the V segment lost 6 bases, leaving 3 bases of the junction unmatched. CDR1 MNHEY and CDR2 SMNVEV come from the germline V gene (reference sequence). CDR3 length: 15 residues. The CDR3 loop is CASSTSGTNTGELFF. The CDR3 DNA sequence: TGTGCCAGCAGCACTAGCGGAACGAACACCGGGGAGCTGTTTTTT.

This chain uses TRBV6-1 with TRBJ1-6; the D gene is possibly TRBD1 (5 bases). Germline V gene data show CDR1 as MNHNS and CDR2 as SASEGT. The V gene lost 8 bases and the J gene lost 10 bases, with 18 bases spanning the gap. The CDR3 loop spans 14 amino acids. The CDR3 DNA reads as TGTGCCAGCTCAGGAAGGGGAATGTGGTCACCCCTCCACTTT. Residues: CASSGRGMWSPLHF.

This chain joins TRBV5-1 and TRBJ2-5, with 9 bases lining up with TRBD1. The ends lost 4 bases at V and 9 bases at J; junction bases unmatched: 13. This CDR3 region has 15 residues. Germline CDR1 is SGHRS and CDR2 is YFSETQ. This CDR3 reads CASSIRTGANEAQYF. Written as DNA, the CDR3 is TGCGCCAGCAGCATAAGGACAGGGGCTAATGAGGCCCAGTACTTC. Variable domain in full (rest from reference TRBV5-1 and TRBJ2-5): KAGVTQTPRYLIKTRGQQVTLSCSPISGHRSVSWYQQTPGQGLQFLFEYFSETQRNKGNFPGRFSGRQFSNSRSEMNVSTLELGDSALYLCASSIRTGANEAQYFGPGTRLLVL.

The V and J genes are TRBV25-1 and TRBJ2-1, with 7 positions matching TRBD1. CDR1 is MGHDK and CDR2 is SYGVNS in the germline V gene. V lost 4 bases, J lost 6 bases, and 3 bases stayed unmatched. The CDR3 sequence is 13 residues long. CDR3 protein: CASSGNRGNEQFF. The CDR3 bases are TGTGCCAGCAGTGGAAACAGGGGCAATGAGCAGTTCTTC. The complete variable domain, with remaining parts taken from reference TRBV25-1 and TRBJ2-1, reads EADIYQTPRYLVIGTGKKITLECSQTMGHDKMYWYQQDPGMELHLIHYSYGVNSTEKGDLSSESTVSRIRTEHFPLTLESARPSHTSQYLCASSGNRGNEQFFGPGTRLTVL.